This passage covers 3 T cell receptor beta chains from one sample sequenced in a study of blood T cell repertoires in COVID-19. Profiling relied on immunoSEQ multiplex PCR, and the TCRdb table lists in-frame clones only, not all of them. Of 150,000 to 200,000 clones in the sample, around nine tenths were seen once. Sequences were obtained from peripheral blood. The receptors here all came from a human donor in a cohort sampled during active COVID-19.

V is TRBV9 and J is TRBJ2-3; D ambiguous. With 3 bases removed from V and 4 bases from J, the gap between germline ends came to 6 bases. Germline loops: CDR1 SGDLS, CDR2 YYNGEE. The CDR3 extends over 12 amino acids. CDR3 in amino acids: CASSDYPDTQYF. CDR3 DNA sequence: TGTGCCAGCAGCGATTATCCAGATACGCAGTATTTT.

This sequence joins TRBV7-2 and TRBJ2-1, with 7 bases matching TRBD2. The CDR3 is 15 amino acids. V shed 1 base, J shed 5 bases, and the junction held 5 bases outside the gene matches. From germline, CDR1 is SGHTA and CDR2 FQGNSA. CDR3 sequence (DNA): TGTGCCAGCAGCTTAGGGCGCGGGAGCAACAATGAGCAGTTCTTC. This codes for CASSLGRGSNNEQFF.

The rearrangement uses TRBV30 and TRBJ2-7, with unresolved D. The CDR3 is made up of 11 amino acids. The V gene's germline CDR1 is GTSNPN and CDR2 SVGIG (reference sequence). The V end was cut by 1 base, the J end by 2 bases, with 3 bases between. This chain's CDR3 is CAWSGPYEQYF. DNA of the CDR3: TGTGCCTGGAGTGGGCCCTACGAGCAGTACTTC.